This record covers a single T cell receptor (beta chain). Its antigen remains undetermined. Within one base of it there is no much larger clone, and no base qualities were kept. This entry belongs to a study of blood T cell repertoires in COVID-19 (dated by TCRdb to about 2020). About the full investigation: Samples covering the acute and convalescent phases of COVID-19 were provided by collaborators in the United States, Italy and Spain. The material from the prospective study consisted of cDNA or gDNA derived from T cells, B-cell-depleted T cells, or PBMCs. Subjects who had been exposed to COVID-19, were actively infected with it, or had recovered from it provided the deeply sampled blood TCRbeta repertoires that made up the dataset. The repertoires were made available in a free public database intended to serve as a resource for research on the immune response to SARS-CoV-2. The samples were drawn from the first 160 participants of the ongoing ImmuneRACE study and from some 1,300 subjects provided by 6 global collaborators. A de-identified subject ID, COVID-19 status, age in years and sex were almost always included in the sample metadata. Where HLA class I and class II types were available, the types were taken from metadata supplied by the sample provider, not from assay-based typing. What the study reported, not specific to this receptor: The quantity of clinical and demographic metadata differed by source and by participant and was supplied without curation.

Participants in the prospective study were enrolled through a virtual design, were aged about 18 to 89 years, and lived in 24 United States geographic areas. To assign participants to cohorts, the prospective study relied on clinical history that participants themselves reported in a screening survey and a study questionnaire. Exposed participants were defined as having been in contact with someone with a PCR-confirmed or clinician-diagnosed COVID-19 case within 2 weeks of study entry. In the prospective study, mobile phlebotomists collected whole blood, serum and a nasopharyngeal or oropharyngeal swab from each participant. Additional blood draws and questionnaires over an approximately two-month period could optionally be provided by prospective study participants. Before DNA extraction, prospective study blood samples were shipped either frozen or at room temperature. Sequences MNHNS (CDR1) and SASEGT (CDR2) are obtained from the germline V gene. The CDR3 measures 15 amino acids from cysteine to phenylalanine. The kept DNA is CDR3 alone, 45 bases in frame from the first base. V lost 2 bases and J lost 5 bases; the stretch between them is 16 bases long.

TCRbeta CDR3 regions were amplified from genomic DNA by means of the immunoSEQ Assay, a bias-controlled multiplex PCR. Concerning the study's data processing: Nucleated cell counts per sample were estimated from amplification of reference gene primers within the assay. To quantify the absolute abundance of each unique TCRbeta CDR3 rearrangement, sequence reads were collapsed and filtered. For each sample, productive Simpson clonality was calculated by taking the square root of Simpson's diversity index across productive rearrangements. Drawn from immuneACCESS, this table holds only the in-frame rearrangements with V and J called that TCRdb kept. Clones are partly lost; checked studies trace under half to an unresolved V gene and leave the rest unexplained. D and trimming come from the DNA, and the V and J calls and clone size come from that table. Recorded for this sample are about 300,000 clones; roughly 89% of them occurred a single time. The ten largest clonotypes hold 2.9% of the sample.

The V and J genes are TRBV6-1 and TRBJ2-7; TRBD1 is a possible D gene, resting on 7 matching bases. The clonotype comes from a woman aged 45-59 years who had been exposed to COVID-19. Sequencing was done on a sample of PBMCs or T cells enriched from blood (not recorded which). The CDR3 region reads CASSESAGQRNEQYF. The DNA is TGTGCCAGCAGTGAATCGGCGGGACAGCGTAACGAGCAGTACTTC.